This entry lists 9 T cell receptor beta chains sequenced from one sample in a study of early T cells in non-severe SARS-CoV-2 infection. TCRdb fed the 5' RACE reads into MiXCR, producing one record per CDR3 protein. Altogether tens of thousands of distinct CDR3 sequences are present, 6.2% being singletons, with the ten largest covering roughly 6.9%. Sample: whole blood, taken at baseline. Receptors originate from an adult who was a healthcare worker with PCR-confirmed SARS-CoV-2 infection or an uninfected control (not recorded which).

This clonotype was counted many times. This sequence joins TRBV14 and TRBJ2-1, with D unclear. This CDR3 spans 16 amino acids. The V and J ends lost 5 bases and 0 bases respectively, with 14 bases between them. The germline CDR1 and CDR2 sequences are SGHDN and FVKESK. The CDR3 loop is CASSSSDSSSYNEQFF. In nucleotides, the CDR3 is TGTGCCAGCAGCTCGTCCGATTCTAGCTCCTACAATGAGCAGTTCTTC.

The rearrangement uses TRBV12-3 or TRBV12-4 and TRBJ2-7, with D unclear. This CDR3 has 14 amino acids. Trimming stripped 6 bases from V and 3 bases from J, with 15 bases between. This CDR3 is CASRPRPESYEQYF. DNA of the CDR3: TGTGCCAGCAGACCCAGGCCCGAAAGCTACGAGCAGTACTTC.

V and J are TRBV20-1 and TRBJ2-2; D uncertain. Trimming removed 1 base at V and 2 bases at J, with 11 bases between. This CDR3 region has 15 residues. In germline, CDR1 is DFQATT, CDR2 SNEGSKA (reference sequence). The CDR3 sequence is CSARAPPVNTGELFF. In DNA, the CDR3 is TGCAGTGCTAGAGCCCCCCCAGTCAACACCGGGGAGCTGTTTTTT.

This clonotype was observed at least ten times. The CDR3 loop reads CASTGTGSSYEQYF. For the CDR3, the DNA is TGTGCCAGCACCGGGACAGGGAGCTCCTACGAGCAGTACTTC. V and J are TRBV3-1 and TRBJ2-7; the match to TRBD1 covers 9 bases. Germline lookup yields CDR1 LGHDT and CDR2 YNNKEL (reference sequence). V shed 7 bases and J 0 bases; nucleotides not matched to a gene: 4. The CDR3 extends over 14 amino acids.

This clonotype was counted ten times or more. J is TRBJ2-5 and V is TRBV5-4; D not resolved. CDR3 length: 12 amino acids. Per the germline V gene, CDR1 is SGHNT and CDR2 is YYREEE (reference sequence). Between the trimmed V and J ends, which lost 2 bases and 5 bases, there was a span of 7 bases. DNA for the CDR3: TGTGCCAGCAGCTTTAGTCTTGAGACCCAGTACTTC. It yields the protein CASSFSLETQYF.

In its sample, this clonotype was seen many times. The V call is TRBV7-3, the J call TRBJ2-7, with 7 bases matching TRBD1. J gave up 4 bases and V 5 bases, and 11 bases lay outside the gene matches. This CDR3 contains 15 residues. The V gene's germline CDR1 is SGHTA and CDR2 FQGTGA. In DNA, the CDR3 is TGTGCCAGCAGCGTGGCGGCAGGGGGACGGTACGAGCAGTACTTC. It translates to CASSVAAGGRYEQYF.

This chain joins TRBV5-1 and TRBJ2-1; D is unresolved. The CDR3 length is 15 residues. Looked up from germline, CDR1 is SGHRS and CDR2 is YFSETQ. The germline V and J ends were trimmed by 5 bases and 0 bases, with 12 bases remaining between them. The CDR3 here is CASRFWTSSYNEQFF. The CDR3 DNA is TGCGCCAGCAGATTCTGGACGAGCTCCTACAATGAGCAGTTCTTC.

This clonotype was picked up many times. The chain combines TRBV6-1 with TRBJ1-2, with D possibly matching TRBD1 (6 bases). Deletions cut 10 bases from V and 5 bases from J, with 23 bases between. The CDR3 consists of 15 residues. Germline V gene sequence: CDR1 MNHNS, CDR2 SASEGT. The CDR3: CAIQPQGTSIYGYTF. DNA for the CDR3: TGTGCCATTCAGCCACAGGGAACAAGCATTTATGGCTACACCTTC.

This chain links TRBV2 with TRBJ2-3; TRBD2 aligns across 12 bases. Germline values: CDR1 SNHLY, CDR2 FYNNEI. V lost 5 bases to trimming and J lost 4 bases; unmatched junction nucleotides: 4. This CDR3 comprises 15 residues. As DNA, the CDR3 is TGTGCCAGCAGTCTACTAGCGGGAGGTGCAGATACGCAGTATTTT. Translation gives CASSLLAGGADTQYF.